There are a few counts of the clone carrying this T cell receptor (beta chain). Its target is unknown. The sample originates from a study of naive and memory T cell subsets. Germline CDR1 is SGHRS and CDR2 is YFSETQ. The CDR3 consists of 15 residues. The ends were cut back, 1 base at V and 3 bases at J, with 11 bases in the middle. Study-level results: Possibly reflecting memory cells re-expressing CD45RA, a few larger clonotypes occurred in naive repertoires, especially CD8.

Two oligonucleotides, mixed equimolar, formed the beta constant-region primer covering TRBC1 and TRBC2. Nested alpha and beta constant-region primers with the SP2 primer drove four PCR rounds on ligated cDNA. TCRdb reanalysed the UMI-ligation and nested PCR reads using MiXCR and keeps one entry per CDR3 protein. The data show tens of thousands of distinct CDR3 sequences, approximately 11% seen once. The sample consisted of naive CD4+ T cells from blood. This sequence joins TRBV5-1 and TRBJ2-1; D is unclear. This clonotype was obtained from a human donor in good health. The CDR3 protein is CASSLFQPDYNEQFF. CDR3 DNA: TGCGCCAGCAGCTTGTTCCAGCCAGACTACAATGAGCAGTTCTTC.